Listed below are T cell receptor beta chains from one sample, sequenced in a study of neurological immune-mediated disorders. Via MiXCR, TCRdb re-called the 5' RACE reads, giving one row per CDR3 protein. The sample yields about 80,000 distinct CDR3 sequences, about 5.6% seen once. Sample: PBMCs. These receptor sequences come from a woman in her fifties or sixties with multiple sclerosis. CDR3s include the opening cysteine and the closing phenylalanine or tryptophan. The order of the fields is D gene, J gene, V gene, clone size, CDR3 protein, CDR3 DNA. A D gene is named only where the DNA matches it firmly. Size is stated as once, few or many counts, or a class when the clone is expanded.

TRBD1 | TRBJ2-3 | TRBV11-2 | many | CASSLTTFGQGAADTQYF | TGTGCCAGCAGCCTGACCACCTTCGGACAGGGGGCTGCAGATACGCAGTATTTT
NA | TRBJ1-2 | TRBV7-2 | few | CASSLLYRDIDYGYTF | TGTGCCAGCAGCTTACTATACAGGGATATCGACTATGGCTACACCTTC
NA | TRBJ1-1 | TRBV5-1 | many | CASSSGIRDTEAFF | TGCGCCAGCAGCTCGGGGATTCGAGACACTGAAGCTTTCTTT
TRBD2 | TRBJ2-1 | TRBV20-1 | many | CSARDRGLAHYNEQFF | TGCAGTGCTAGAGATAGGGGACTAGCACACTACAATGAGCAGTTCTTC
NA | TRBJ2-1 | TRBV20-1 | many | CSAKKGNEQFF | TGCAGTGCAAAAAAGGGAAATGAGCAGTTCTTC
NA | TRBJ1-5 | TRBV28 | many | CASRPGEMLGQPQHF | TGTGCCAGCAGGCCCGGGGAGATGTTGGGGCAGCCCCAGCATTTT
NA | TRBJ1-5 | TRBV10-3 | many | CAISEQGIDQPQHF | TGTGCCATCAGTGAACAGGGAATTGATCAGCCCCAGCATTTT
NA | TRBJ1-2 | TRBV7-9 | many | CASSPAGRNYGYTF | TGTGCCAGCAGCCCGGCGGGGCGGAACTATGGCTACACCTTC
TRBD1 | TRBJ2-7 | TRBV15 | many | CATSRDSAGGDYEQYF | TGTGCCACCAGCAGAGATTCGGCAGGGGGAGACTACGAGCAGTACTTC
TRBD1 | TRBJ2-2 | TRBV5-1 | many | CASSPPGQGATGELFF | TGCGCCAGCAGCCCACCTGGACAGGGGGCCACCGGGGAGCTGTTTTTT
NA | TRBJ1-2 | TRBV2 | many | CASSFQPGGGYTF | TGTGCCAGCAGCTTCCAACCTGGGGGTGGCTACACCTTC
TRBD1 | TRBJ2-7 | TRBV20-1 | many | CSAREPGQGIFEQYF | TGCAGTGCTAGAGAACCGGGACAGGGGATATTTGAGCAGTACTTC